This T cell receptor beta chain comes out of a study of T cells in Graves' hyperthyroidism and ophthalmopathy. Ten or more counts support this clonotype. From RNA transcripts, TCR beta CDR3 regions were amplified. During a first-round RT-PCR of the TCR CDR3, the HTBI primer set was used. Via MiXCR, TCRdb re-called the multiplex PCR reads, giving one row per CDR3 protein. The sample consists of about 400,000 distinct CDR3 sequences, about an eighth of them appearing once. Germline lookup yields CDR1 MNHNS and CDR2 SASEGT. The CDR3 is 15 residues long. Trimming cost V 6 bases and J 0 bases; bases outside gene matches: 6.

The clonotype comes from a man between 45 and 60 years old with Graves' ophthalmopathy. The chain couples TRBV6-1 to TRBJ2-7, with 9 positions matching TRBD1. Sequenced sample: blood. CDR3 nucleotide sequence: TGTGCCAGCAGCGAACCGGGACAGGGCTCCTACGAGCAGTACTTC. Its translation: CASSEPGQGSYEQYF.